This entry lists 18 T cell receptor beta chains sequenced from one sample in a study of Ad26.COV2.S vaccination and SARS-CoV-2 variants. Treatment described: around 19 received Ad26.COV2.S at low or high dose, single or two shots; five or six received placebo; per-sample allocation not given. After the first vaccine or placebo injection, samples were drawn on day 63. Clones were read by immunoSEQ multiplex PCR, and TCRdb kept only the in-frame ones, dropping some. The repertoire consists of 400,000 or so clones, with less than 90% occurring once and the leading ten covering 3.5%. The sequencing used peripheral blood, collected in a trial of Ad26.COV2.S vaccine versus placebo. The origin of the receptors is a person aged 18-65 years who received the Ad26.COV2.S COVID-19 vaccine or a placebo.

The rearrangement links TRBV6-5 to TRBJ2-1, with a weak D call TRBD2 (7 bases). The ends were cut back, 6 bases at V and 3 bases at J, with 15 bases in the middle. Germline loops: CDR1 MNHEY, CDR2 SVGAGI. This CDR3 is built from 15 residues. For the CDR3, the DNA is TGTGCCAGCAGCGGGACACGGACTAGCTACAATGAGCAGTTCTTC. Encoded protein: CASSGTRTSYNEQFF.

The gene calls are TRBV6-5 and TRBJ2-1; D remains ambiguous. Per germline, CDR1 MNHEY and CDR2 SVGAGI. Deletions cut 3 bases from V and 0 bases from J, with 9 bases between. The CDR3 consists of 15 residues. As DNA, the CDR3 is TGTGCCAGCAGTTATAAGGCAGGCTCCTACAATGAGCAGTTCTTC. It codes for CASSYKAGSYNEQFF.

This chain connects TRBV6-5 to TRBJ1-2; no clear D gene. The CDR3 has 13 residues. The germline CDR1 and CDR2 sequences are MNHEY and SVGAGI. The V end lost 2 bases, the J end lost 2 bases, and 6 bases lay between the germline ends. DNA for the CDR3: TGTGCCAGCAGTTACGTTGGCAACTATGGCTACACCTTC. It encodes CASSYVGNYGYTF.

This chain connects TRBV11-2 to TRBJ2-5; tentatively, D is TRBD1 (7 bases). CDR3 length equals 12 residues. The ends were cut back, 5 bases at V and 9 bases at J, with 13 bases in the middle. Germline loops: CDR1 SGHAT, CDR2 FQNNGV. CDR3 bases: TGTGCCAGCAGCCCAGCCAGGGGGGCCCAGTACTTC. Its translation is CASSPARGAQYF.

The chain employs TRBV30 and TRBJ2-3; unclear D gene. The CDR3 runs 11 residues. Germline CDR1 reads GTSNPN; CDR2 reads SVGIG (reference sequence). Deletions cut 5 bases from V and 5 bases from J, with 8 bases between. The CDR3: CAWSPLDTQYF. CDR3 coding DNA: TGTGCCTGGTCCCCCCTAGATACGCAGTATTTT.

The genes are TRBV7-8 and TRBJ1-5; D may be TRBD1 (5 bases). The V end was cut by 0 bases, the J end by 7 bases, with 16 bases between. This CDR3 has 16 residues. CDR1 and CDR2 (germline): SGHVS, FQNEAQ. The chain's CDR3 is CASSLALTGGDQPQHF. In DNA form, the CDR3 reads TGTGCCAGCAGCTTAGCGCTCACGGGGGGAGACCAGCCCCAGCATTTT.

The chain uses TRBV27 and TRBJ1-6; TRBD1 aligns across 7 bases. From germline, CDR1 is MNHEY and CDR2 SMNVEV (reference sequence). This CDR3 has 14 residues. V shed 6 bases and J 5 bases; nucleotides not matched to a gene: 4. CDR3 DNA sequence: TGTGCCAGCAGATTCGGGACAGATAATTCACCCCTCCACTTT. The encoded protein is CASRFGTDNSPLHF.

The V gene is TRBV14, the J gene TRBJ1-1, with D perhaps TRBD1 (5 bases). Per germline, CDR1 SGHDN and CDR2 FVKESK. The CDR3 has 15 residues. Trimming shortened V by 1 base and J by 10 bases, and 19 bases separated the two germline ends. The CDR3 DNA reads as TGTGCCAGCAGCCAAGTAGACCAGGGAGGTCGTGGAGCTTTCTTT. Translated: CASSQVDQGGRGAFF.

The genes are TRBV7-9 and TRBJ1-1; TRBD1 is a possible D gene (5 bases). This CDR3 has 15 residues. V lost 1 base to trimming and J lost 5 bases, with 14 bases between them. Germline CDR1 is SEHNR and CDR2 is FQNEAQ (reference sequence). CDR3 nucleotide sequence: TGTGCCAGCAGCTTAGTACGGCAGGGTGGAACTGAAGCTTTCTTT. Protein: CASSLVRQGGTEAFF.

The chain uses TRBV4-2 and TRBJ2-2; D not resolved. CDR3 size: 13 residues. Trimming took 1 base from V and 4 from J, leaving 4 bases between them. The germline V gene has CDR1 LGHNA and CDR2 YNFKEQ. CDR3 protein: CASSQGSTGELFF. CDR3 sequence (DNA): TGTGCCAGCAGCCAAGGGAGCACCGGGGAGCTGTTTTTT.

The rearrangement links TRBV29-1 to TRBJ2-2; 7 bases align to TRBD1. V lost 3 bases and J lost 4; bases outside the gene matches: 2. The germline V gene has CDR1 SQVTM and CDR2 ANQGSEA. This CDR3 region has 13 residues. The CDR3 coding sequence is TGCAGCGTTGATAAGGGGGCCACCGGGGAGCTGTTTTTT. This codes for CSVDKGATGELFF.

The chain uses TRBV5-1 and TRBJ2-1; D possibly corresponds to TRBD2 (6 bases). V shed 2 bases and J shed 0 bases, with 9 bases lying between them. The CDR3 has 15 residues. Germline V lookup: CDR1 SGHRS, CDR2 YFSETQ. CDR3 coding DNA: TGCGCCAGCAGCTTCGCGGGATCCTCCTACAATGAGCAGTTCTTC. This gives the protein CASSFAGSSYNEQFF. Full variable domain (missing parts from reference TRBV5-1 and TRBJ2-1): KAGVTQTPRYLIKTRGQQVTLSCSPISGHRSVSWYQQTPGQGLQFLFEYFSETQRNKGNFPGRFSGRQFSNSRSEMNVSTLELGDSALYLCASSFAGSSYNEQFFGPGTRLTVL.

The V call is TRBV7-2, the J call TRBJ2-7; 8 bases match TRBD1. The J segment lost 0 bases and the V segment lost 0 bases, leaving 1 base of the junction unmatched. The CDR3 spans 15 residues. Germline lookup yields CDR1 SGHTA and CDR2 FQGNSA. The DNA of the CDR3 is TGTGCCAGCAGCTTAGCGGGACAGGTCTCCTACGAGCAGTACTTC. Translating gives CASSLAGQVSYEQYF.

The chain employs TRBV5-4 and TRBJ2-7; 9 bases are a match to TRBD1. J gave up 5 bases and V 1 base, and 4 bases lay outside the gene matches. The CDR3 totals 14 residues. Germline CDR1 and CDR2: SGHNT and YYREEE (reference sequence). DNA for the CDR3: TGTGCCAGCAGCTTGCGGGACAGGGATAACGAGCAGTACTTC. As protein: CASSLRDRDNEQYF.

V usage is TRBV3-1 (or the pseudogene TRBV3-2) and J usage is TRBJ2-2; TRBD2 agrees at 8 bases. After removal of 6 bases from V and 6 bases from J, the junction contained 9 bases not matched to a gene. Germline V lookup: CDR1 LGHDT, CDR2 YNNKEL (reference sequence). This CDR3 comprises 15 residues. The CDR3, as DNA: TGTGCCAGCAGTGATAGCGGGGCGGGATCCGGGGAGCTGTTTTTT. It is translated as CASSDSGAGSGELFF.

This clone was detected only a few times. The conserved phenylalanine or tryptophan is not found at the CDR3 terminus, so this likely reflects a read error. No DNA is shown, since the ends of the CDR3 on it are uncertain; the CDR3 is the one TCRdb lists. This chain uses TRBV7-8 with TRBJ1-6. Termini included, the CDR3 measures 11 amino acids. The germline V gene encodes CDR1 SGHVS and CDR2 FQNEAQ. CDR3 residues: CASSPRVSLAL.

This CDR3 is CASSLVLRGRAVYEQYF. The CDR3 nucleotides read TGTGCCAGCAGCTTAGTCCTCAGGGGTCGGGCCGTCTACGAGCAGTACTTC. This chain links TRBV11-2 with TRBJ2-7, with D perhaps TRBD1 (6 bases). CDR1 and CDR2 from the germline V gene are SGHAT and FQNNGV. The ends were cut back, 1 base at V and 3 bases at J, with 19 bases in the middle. The CDR3 is 17 residues long. The full variable domain, with the rest looked up from reference TRBV11-2 and TRBJ2-7, is EAGVAQSPRYKIIEKRQSVAFWCNPISGHATLYWYQQILGQGPKLLIQFQNNGVVDDSQLPKDRFSAERLKGVDSTLKIQPAKLEDSAVYLCASSLVLRGRAVYEQYFGPGTRLTVT.

The V and J genes are TRBV10-2 and TRBJ2-1; 11 nucleotides match TRBD2. This CDR3 region has 14 residues. Germline V gene data show CDR1 as WSHSY and CDR2 as SAAADI. The J segment lost 9 bases and the V segment lost 8 bases, leaving 9 bases of the junction unmatched. The CDR3 region has the DNA TGCGCCAGCGCAAAAGGACTAGCGGGTTTTGAGCAGTTCTTC. Translation gives CASAKGLAGFEQFF.